Each of the 31 T cell receptor beta chains below was sequenced from the same sample in a study of low-dose radiotherapy and immunotherapy resistance in tumors. TCRs were put through 20 to 25 PCR cycles of amplification with Phusion. A constant-region primer and the V-primer adapter served as the primer pair. TCRdb re-derived calls from the reads in MiXCR, one entry per CDR3 protein. The data contain about 50,000 distinct CDR3 sequences, over 9.5% of them singletons. Time point meaning: before trial treatment. Here the sequenced sample was PBMCs, taken before treatment. Receptors were obtained from a female donor with ovarian cancer.

This clonotype was found a few times. The chain is built from TRBV11-2 and TRBJ2-3, with 10 bases that match TRBD1. Unmatched junction bases numbered 12, after V lost 5 bases and J lost 4 bases. The CDR3 loop spans 17 amino acids. CDR1 SGHAT and CDR2 FQNNGV come from the germline V gene. This CDR3 is CASSAVPGQGRSDTQYF. The CDR3 bases are TGTGCCAGCAGCGCCGTCCCGGGACAGGGGCGGTCAGATACGCAGTATTTT.

There are many counts of this clonotype. Mismatch with germline at one junction end may stem from a read error. The gene calls are TRBV20-1 and TRBJ2-2; no definite D call. The CDR3 has 14 amino acids. Per the germline V gene, CDR1 is DFQATT and CDR2 is SNEGSKA (reference sequence). The CDR3 loop is CSARPATNPGELFF. For the CDR3, the DNA is TGCAGTGCTAGGCCGGCAACGAACCCCGGGGAGCTGTTTTTT.

This chain joins TRBV9 and TRBJ2-3; D may be TRBD2 (5 bases). The germline V gene encodes CDR1 SGDLS and CDR2 YYNGEE. There are 13 residues in the CDR3. The V end was cut by 0 bases, the J end by 5 bases, with 7 bases between. Here the CDR3 reads CASSVGEGDTQYF. CDR3 DNA: TGTGCCAGCAGCGTAGGAGAGGGAGATACGCAGTATTTT.

This clonotype was recorded at least ten times. J is TRBJ2-7 and V is TRBV29-1; unclear D gene. Trimming shortened V by 2 bases and J by 0 bases, and 8 bases separated the two germline ends. The CDR3 has 13 amino acids. Germline-derived CDR1 and CDR2 are SQVTM and ANQGSEA. The CDR3 protein is CSVENLDSYEQYF. The CDR3 DNA is TGCAGCGTTGAAAATCTGGACTCCTACGAGCAGTACTTC.

This clonotype occurred many times. This rearrangement joins TRBV28 to TRBJ1-4; D not certain. The germline CDR1 and CDR2 sequences are MDHEN and SYDVKM. CDR3 length: 12 amino acids. V was cut by 5 bases and J by 10 bases, with 11 bases left in between. DNA of the CDR3: TGTGCCAGCAGTCCCCAAAGTAGAAAACTGTTTTTT. This encodes CASSPQSRKLFF.

This clonotype was found many times. Here the CDR3 DNA reads TGCAGTGCTACCATGGAGTGGGGATCCCTCTCTGGAAACACCATATATTTT. Amino acid sequence: CSATMEWGSLSGNTIYF. The genes are TRBV20-1 and TRBJ1-3; no reliable D call. The germline V gene has CDR1 DFQATT and CDR2 SNEGSKA (reference sequence). Between the trimmed V and J ends, which lost 4 bases and 0 bases, there was a span of 19 bases. This CDR3 comprises 17 residues.

This clonotype was picked up a small number of times. The rearrangement joins TRBV28 to TRBJ1-5; D is unclear. Per germline, CDR1 MDHEN and CDR2 SYDVKM. The CDR3 runs 14 residues. V was shortened by 6 bases and J by 0 bases, with 9 bases between the two germline ends. The CDR3 bases are TGTGCCAGCAGCCCCTCAGATAGCAATCAGCCCCAGCATTTT. It encodes CASSPSDSNQPQHF.

This clonotype was seen many times. The chain links TRBV5-1 to TRBJ2-5, with 9 bases fitting TRBD2. Germline assignment: CDR1 SGHRS and CDR2 YFSETQ. The CDR3 totals 16 residues. Unmatched junction bases numbered 8, after V lost 0 bases and J lost 5 bases. The CDR3 DNA reads as TGCGCCAGCAGCTTGGTTGCTAGCGGGGTTTGGGAGACCCAGTACTTC. Amino acid sequence: CASSLVASGVWETQYF.

This clonotype showed up many times. The CDR3 is CSARDETGGSPLHF. The CDR3 DNA reads as TGCAGTGCTAGAGACGAGACAGGAGGTTCACCCCTCCACTTT. V gene TRBV20-1 combines with J gene TRBJ1-6; weak D call: TRBD1 (6 bases). V was cut by 0 bases and J by 9 bases, with 12 bases left in between. CDR3 length: 14 amino acids. CDR1 and CDR2 (germline): DFQATT, SNEGSKA (reference sequence).

This clonotype was detected ten times or more. The chain joins TRBV5-1 to TRBJ2-7; no clear D gene. V lost 0 bases to trimming and J lost 7 bases, with 11 bases between them. The CDR3 totals 13 residues. The germline V gene has CDR1 SGHRS and CDR2 YFSETQ. This CDR3 reads CASSLEVGGEQYF. In DNA form, the CDR3 reads TGCGCCAGCAGCTTGGAAGTGGGCGGTGAGCAGTACTTC.

This clonotype was seen at least ten times. The CDR3 DNA reads TGTGCCAGCAGCCCAGGACAGGGTCGGAGCGAGCAGTACTTC. Protein product: CASSPGQGRSEQYF. The chain has TRBV14 and TRBJ2-7; TRBD1 matches 8 bases. Germline V gives CDR1 SGHDN, CDR2 FVKESK. Losses at the gene ends were 4 bases for V and 6 bases for J; bases not matched to a gene: 8. The CDR3 spans 14 residues.

This clonotype occurred a few times. This rearrangement joins TRBV18 to TRBJ1-2; possible D gene TRBD1, 6 bases. The ends were cut back, 3 bases at V and 2 bases at J, with 10 bases in the middle. The CDR3 is 14 amino acids. CDR1 is KGHSH and CDR2 is LQKENI in the germline V gene. DNA for the CDR3: TGTGCCAGCTCACCGCTAACAGGGAACTATGGCTACACCTTC. It codes for CASSPLTGNYGYTF.

This clonotype was recorded at least ten times. This chain uses TRBV6-2 or TRBV6-3 with TRBJ2-7, with TRBD2 matching 7 bases. This CDR3 spans 15 amino acids. In germline, CDR1 is MNHEY, CDR2 SVGEGT. V was clipped by 6 bases and J by 2 bases; unmatched bases: 10. The CDR3 here is CASSHGAGDPYEQYF. The CDR3 DNA sequence: TGTGCCAGCAGCCACGGGGCGGGGGATCCCTACGAGCAGTACTTC.

V is TRBV5-8 and J is TRBJ2-4, with D perhaps TRBD2 (6 bases). The CDR3 totals 14 residues. Trimming shortened V by 4 bases and J by 4 bases, and 12 bases separated the two germline ends. Germline values: CDR1 SGHTS, CDR2 YDEGEE. The CDR3 DNA is TGTGCCAGCAGCCAAAGGGACTTTAAAAACATTCAGTACTTC. It encodes CASSQRDFKNIQYF.

This clonotype was seen at least ten times. This chain joins TRBV6-2 or TRBV6-3 and TRBJ2-1, with no clear D. This CDR3 has 14 residues. Trimming pared 3 bases from V and 8 bases from J, leaving 14 bases between. The germline CDR1 and CDR2 sequences are MNHEY and SVGEGT. For the CDR3, the DNA is TGTGCCAGCAGTTATTTGCCAAGGGAATATGAGCAGTTCTTC. It codes for CASSYLPREYEQFF.

Many counts were recorded for this clonotype. The DNA is omitted, as the CDR3 cannot be located on it reliably, and the CDR3 follows TCRdb's listing. The V gene is TRBV6-5, the J gene TRBJ1-2. Germline-derived CDR1 and CDR2 are MNHEY and SVGAGI. The CDR3 is 13 amino acids in total, end residues counted. The CDR3 spells CASSYAGRLHLRF.

This clonotype was seen at least ten times. This CDR3 reads CASSSRFLETQYF. The CDR3 nucleotides read TGTGCCAGCAGTTCCCGGTTTTTGGAGACCCAGTACTTC. The chain couples TRBV12-3 or TRBV12-4 to TRBJ2-5; no clear D gene. V was clipped by 4 bases and J by 5 bases, with 11 bases between them. The CDR3 runs to 13 residues.

There are a few counts of this clonotype. The chain combines TRBV2 with TRBJ2-5, with D uncertain. The CDR3 loop spans 12 amino acids. The germline gives CDR1 SNHLY, CDR2 FYNNEI. Trimming took off 6 bases at V and 0 bases at J, with 5 bases between the two ends. DNA for the CDR3: TGTGCCAGCAGGGCCGACCAAGAGACCCAGTACTTC. As protein: CASRADQETQYF.

This clonotype was counted many times. V and J are TRBV20-1 and TRBJ1-1; D perhaps matches TRBD1 (5 bases). The germline V gene has CDR1 DFQATT and CDR2 SNEGSKA (reference sequence). The CDR3 has 12 amino acids. Trimming cost V 5 bases and J 6 bases, with 13 bases left between them. The chain's CDR3 is CSALGGEPEAFF. CDR3 nucleotide sequence: TGCAGTGCTCTCGGGGGGGAACCTGAAGCTTTCTTT.

On this clonotype itself: With only one base between it and a far larger clone, this is likely a read error. J is TRBJ2-1 and V is TRBV5-3; TRBD2 matches 12 bases. TRBV5-3 is recorded as an ORF, its role being uncertain. The V gene end was trimmed by 9 bases and the J gene end by 2 bases; junction bases not matched to a gene: 6. The CDR3 length is 15 residues. CDR3 sequence reads: CATSSSGGAYNEQFF. DNA for the CDR3: TGTGCCACCAGCTCTAGCGGGGGGGCCTACAATGAGCAGTTCTTC.

This clonotype came up many times. This chain's CDR3 is CSARDQWNEQFF. The CDR3 DNA follows: TGCAGTGCTAGGGATCAGTGGAATGAGCAGTTCTTC. The rearrangement links TRBV20-1 to TRBJ2-1; no firm D call. CDR3 size: 12 residues. In germline, CDR1 is DFQATT, CDR2 SNEGSKA (reference sequence). Trimming stripped 3 bases from V and 7 bases from J, with 10 bases between.

This clonotype was counted many times. The V call is TRBV28, the J call TRBJ1-4; D ambiguous. V lost 5 bases, J lost 4 bases, and 11 bases lay in between. The germline CDR1 and CDR2 sequences are MDHEN and SYDVKM. The CDR3 length is 14 residues. The CDR3 loop reads CASSPPTINEKLFF. The CDR3, as DNA: TGTGCCAGCAGTCCGCCGACCATTAATGAAAAACTGTTTTTT.

This clonotype was counted many times. The J gene is TRBJ1-5, the V gene TRBV2; D possibly corresponds to TRBD1 (6 bases). The CDR3 has 17 amino acids. V gave up 2 bases and J gave up 2 bases, with 16 bases separating them. Germline CDR1 is SNHLY and CDR2 is FYNNEI. CDR3 nucleotides: TGTGCCAGCAGTGAACCCGCAGGGGAATACGGCAATCAGCCCCAGCATTTT. It yields the protein CASSEPAGEYGNQPQHF.

Many counts were recorded for this clonotype. The junction departs from the called germline gene at one end, perhaps through a read error. J is TRBJ2-7 and V is TRBV7-7, with D maybe TRBD2 (6 bases). This CDR3 contains 13 residues. The germline V gene has CDR1 SSHAT and CDR2 FNYEAQ (reference sequence). The CDR3 DNA sequence: TGTGCTAGCAGCGCGGGACTCCTCTACGAGCAGTACTTC. Translation: CASSAGLLYEQYF.

Many counts were recorded for this clonotype. V usage is TRBV19 and J usage is TRBJ2-7; D uncertain. There are 14 residues in the CDR3. CDR1 is LNHDA and CDR2 is SQIVND in the germline V gene (reference sequence). The V and J ends lost 6 bases and 0 bases respectively, with 12 bases between them. CDR3 sequence: CASRRAHDSYEQYF. For the CDR3, the DNA is TGTGCCAGTAGGCGCGCACACGACTCCTACGAGCAGTACTTC.

This clonotype is labeled medium-sized (0.01 to 0.1%). V gene TRBV7-8 combines with J gene TRBJ1-3; D is uncertain. The germline gives CDR1 SGHVS, CDR2 FQNEAQ. With 1 base removed from V and 2 bases from J, the gap between germline ends came to 9 bases. This CDR3 is built from 15 residues. CDR3 in amino acids: CASSLGGSPGNTIYF. The CDR3 nucleotides are TGTGCCAGCAGCTTAGGGGGAAGCCCTGGAAACACCATATATTTT. The full variable domain, in which reference TRBV7-8 and TRBJ1-3 provide the parts outside the CDR3, is GAGVSQSPRYKVAKRGQDVALRCDPISGHVSLFWYQQALGQGPEFLTYFQNEAQLDKSGLPSDRFFAERPEGSVSTLKIQRTQQEDSAVYLCASSLGGSPGNTIYFGEGSWLTVV.

This clonotype was counted at least ten times. V gene TRBV5-5 combines with J gene TRBJ2-7; tentatively, D is TRBD2 (6 bases). Germline lookup yields CDR1 SGHKS and CDR2 YYEKEE (reference sequence). V was cut by 4 bases and J by 0 bases, with 17 bases left in between. This CDR3 contains 16 residues. In DNA form, the CDR3 reads TGTGCCAGCAGCCTCTCGGTCGGGGGTCTCTCCTACGAGCAGTACTTC. Translating gives CASSLSVGGLSYEQYF.

This clonotype was counted at least ten times. The V and J genes are TRBV5-1 and TRBJ1-3, with unresolved D. V lost 0 bases and J 0 bases, leaving 4 bases between the germline ends. Per the germline V gene, CDR1 is SGHRS and CDR2 is YFSETQ. The CDR3 is made up of 14 amino acids. CDR3 in amino acids: CASSLESSGNTIYF. The CDR3 nucleotides are TGCGCCAGCAGCTTGGAGTCCTCTGGAAACACCATATATTTT.

This clonotype was counted ten times or more. V gene TRBV5-6 combines with J gene TRBJ2-5, with D possibly being TRBD2 (5 bases). This CDR3 has 16 amino acids. Deletions cut 1 base from V and 1 base from J, with 14 bases between. Germline V lookup: CDR1 SGHDT, CDR2 YYEEEE. In nucleotides, the CDR3 is TGTGCCAGCAGCTTGAGGTCCATTCGGGGCCAAGAGACCCAGTACTTC. This encodes CASSLRSIRGQETQYF.

This clonotype was seen ten or more times. The junction and the germline gene differ at one end; a read error may be behind it. The DNA of the CDR3 is TGTGCCAGCAGTGATGGAATCTCCCACGAGCAGTACTTC. It encodes CASSDGISHEQYF. V and J are TRBV2 and TRBJ2-7; D uncertain. In germline, CDR1 is SNHLY, CDR2 FYNNEI. The CDR3 extends over 13 amino acids.

This clonotype occurred many times. The J gene is TRBJ1-5, the V gene TRBV20-1, with a tentative D call TRBD1 (5 bases). Trimming shortened V by 3 bases and J by 6 bases, and 18 bases separated the two germline ends. The CDR3 length is 15 residues. Per the germline V gene, CDR1 is DFQATT and CDR2 is SNEGSKA (reference sequence). This chain's CDR3 is CSASWAGRGGQPQHF. The CDR3 bases are TGCAGTGCTAGTTGGGCAGGGCGAGGTGGTCAGCCCCAGCATTTT.